Described below is a single T cell receptor (beta chain) sequence and its context. CDR1 and CDR2 (germline): LNHDA, SQIVND (reference sequence). The length of the CDR3 is 15 residues. The V end was cut by 1 base, the J end by 2 bases, with 11 bases between. These data are taken from a study of blood T cell repertoires in COVID-19. On the study more broadly: Sources were T cells, B-cell-depleted T cells, or PBMCs; the material itself was cDNA or gDNA.

Original processing notes: Amplification of reference gene primers was used by the study to estimate nucleated cell counts. Some clones are missing from TCRdb's copy, which holds only in-frame ones; the method was immunoSEQ multiplex PCR. V, J and clone size are those of that table, while D and trimming were read from the DNA. This table holds roughly 200,000 clones, about 83% found once. V usage is TRBV19 and J usage is TRBJ1-1; TRBD1 might be the D (5 bases). This clonotype originated in a man in his fifties or sixties who had recovered from COVID-19. Material: peripheral blood. The CDR3 here is CASSIVGQGNTEAFF. In DNA, the CDR3 is TGTGCCAGTAGTATAGTGGGGCAGGGCAACACTGAAGCTTTCTTT.